The 7 T cell receptor beta chains below come from one sample, sequenced in a study of response to subunit inactivated influenza vaccine. In TCRdb, the RT-PCR reads were re-called with MiXCR into one record per CDR3 protein. The data show about 240,000 distinct CDR3 sequences, with 9% to 15% seen just once and approximately 7.8% held by the top ten. The material sequenced was non-naive T cells sorted from PBMCs, taken approximately 15 days before vaccination. Source of these receptors: a man aged 50 or older who received an inactivated influenza vaccine.

The CDR3 nucleotides are TGTGCCACCAGCAGGGACATAGGCGAGCAGTACTTC. It encodes CATSRDIGEQYF. V is TRBV15 and J is TRBJ2-7, with D possibly matching TRBD1 (5 bases). The CDR3 sequence is 12 residues long. V was pared by 3 bases and J by 6 bases, with 9 bases between. The germline V gene encodes CDR1 LNHNV and CDR2 YYDKDF (reference sequence).

This chain connects TRBV7-9 to TRBJ2-7, with D possibly TRBD1 on 6 matching bases. Germline values: CDR1 SEHNR, CDR2 FQNEAQ (reference sequence). This CDR3 has 16 amino acids. Trimming left V 4 bases short and J 1 base short, with 17 bases between. CDR3 in DNA: TGTGCCAGCAGCTCCATGTACACAAGGGGGTCCTACGAGCAGTACTTC. Its protein is CASSSMYTRGSYEQYF. Full variable domain (outside the CDR3, taken from reference TRBV7-9 and TRBJ2-7): DTGVSQNPRHKITKRGQNVTFRCDPISEHNRLYWYRQTLGQGPEFLTYFQNEAQLEKSRLLSDRFSAERPKGSFSTLEIQRTEQGDSAMYLCASSSMYTRGSYEQYFGPGTRLTVT.

In this sample, this clonotype turned up a few times. The chain employs TRBV20-1 and TRBJ1-6; TRBD1 agrees at 8 bases. J was trimmed by 0 bases and V by 0 bases; bases with no gene match: 4. This CDR3 comprises 17 residues. Germline assignment: CDR1 DFQATT and CDR2 SNEGSKA (reference sequence). The CDR3 loop is CSARDRDRSSYNSPLHF. CDR3 DNA sequence: TGCAGTGCTAGAGACCGGGACAGGAGCTCCTATAATTCACCCCTCCACTTT.

The table lists this clonotype with a few counts. V gene TRBV4-1 combines with J gene TRBJ1-1; D gene uncertain. The CDR3 loop spans 13 amino acids. CDR1 is MGHRA and CDR2 is YSYEKL in the germline V gene. The V end was cut by 1 base, the J end by 8 bases, with 11 bases between. The CDR3 nucleotides read TGCGCCAGCAGCCAAGTCGTGGGCCTAGAAGCTTTCTTT. It translates to CASSQVVGLEAFF.

This clonotype was picked up a small number of times. The rearrangement joins TRBV29-1 to TRBJ2-3, with TRBD2 identical over 7 bases. Trimming at V came to 6 bases and at J to 1 base, leaving 10 bases not matched to a gene. There are 15 residues in the CDR3. Germline CDR1 is SQVTM and CDR2 is ANQGSEA. CDR3 region: CSVVDPSGGTDTQYF. The CDR3 DNA reads as TGCAGCGTCGTAGATCCTAGCGGCGGCACAGATACGCAGTATTTT.

This clonotype was counted many times. The V call is TRBV6-2 or TRBV6-3, the J call TRBJ1-1; weak D call: TRBD1 (5 bases). Between the trimmed V and J ends, which lost 2 bases and 4 bases, there was a span of 17 bases. The germline gives CDR1 MNHEY, CDR2 SVGEGT. The CDR3 runs 16 residues. The CDR3 region has the DNA TGTGCCAGCAGTTACCCCCCTGGGGGGTCGTTCACTGAAGCTTTCTTT. Protein: CASSYPPGGSFTEAFF.

This clonotype appeared many times. The chain joins TRBV28 to TRBJ2-5; D possibly uses TRBD1 or TRBD2 (5 bases each). CDR1 and CDR2 from the germline V gene are MDHEN and SYDVKM. The CDR3 is 15 residues long. Trimming took off 6 bases at V and 2 bases at J, with 16 bases between the two ends. The CDR3 protein is CASRQMGRPQETQYF. CDR3 DNA sequence: TGTGCCAGCAGACAAATGGGACGCCCACAAGAGACCCAGTACTTC.